This TCR beta chain was captured by sequencing in a study of OX40 agonist ivuxolimab in advanced cancers. Study-level information: Mean age roughly 65 years, range 23 to 79; roughly 80% male.

The data were produced by immunoSEQ multiplex PCR, yet TCRdb's version contains in-frame clones alone and is incomplete. The sample lists about 79,000 clones, 88% occurring once. Study results and caveats: Nonresponders, in some cases, also had low normalized T-cell clonal expansion.

With autoimmune disease history or systemic immunosuppression, patients were excluded. Samples were taken at baseline and on day 1 of cycles 4 and 7. V was clipped by 9 bases and J by 2 bases, with 12 bases between them. From germline, CDR1 is LNHDA and CDR2 SQIVND (reference sequence). This CDR3 is built from 13 residues. About this clone: Its target is not known.

The chain employs TRBV19 and TRBJ2-3; D gene unclear. The TCR originated in an adult with an advanced solid tumor such as melanoma, head and neck, liver or kidney cancer. The sample was CD4+ or CD8+ T cells sorted from blood, taken in a trial of the OX40 agonist ivuxolimab. The CDR3 nucleotides read TGTGCCAGCCGACACCTACCCACAGATACGCAGTATTTT. It codes for CASRHLPTDTQYF.